These 18 T cell receptor beta chains were sequenced from one sample in a study of blood T cell repertoires in COVID-19. Sequenced by immunoSEQ multiplex PCR; TCRdb stores in-frame clones only, minus some. The sample includes 95,000 to 100,000 clones, around 87% seen only once; the top ten take 11%. Sample: peripheral blood. The receptors shown here come from a woman in her 30s with acute or convalescent COVID-19.

The chain has TRBV28 and TRBJ1-6; D may be TRBD1 (6 bases). The germline V gene encodes CDR1 MDHEN and CDR2 SYDVKM. The V end was cut by 5 bases, the J end by 6 bases, with 14 bases between. The CDR3 sequence is 15 residues long. Here the CDR3 reads CASSPDRGTNSPLHF. CDR3 DNA: TGTGCCAGCAGTCCCGATAGGGGGACTAATTCACCCCTCCACTTT.

This chain uses TRBV6-5 with TRBJ2-7; D is perhaps TRBD2 (5 bases). The CDR3 spans 12 residues. From germline, CDR1 is MNHEY and CDR2 SVGAGI. V gave up 5 bases and J gave up 6 bases, with 11 bases separating them. The chain's CDR3 is CASSPGWTEQYF. The CDR3 DNA is TGTGCCAGCAGTCCGGGATGGACCGAGCAGTACTTC.

The chain joins TRBV11-3 to TRBJ2-3, with D tentatively TRBD2 (6 bases). Trimming shortened V by 5 bases and J by 0 bases, and 12 bases separated the two germline ends. Germline CDR1 SGHNT, CDR2 YENEEA. The CDR3 length is 15 residues. The chain's CDR3 is CASSRGGVSTDTQYF. The CDR3 nucleotides are TGTGCCAGCAGCAGAGGCGGGGTCAGCACAGATACGCAGTATTTT.

The chain uses TRBV6-6 and TRBJ2-1, with TRBD2 matching over 9 bases. V lost 4 bases, J lost 2 bases, and 6 bases stayed unmatched. Per the germline V gene, CDR1 is MNHNY and CDR2 is SVGAGI (reference sequence). This CDR3 has 16 residues. DNA for the CDR3: TGTGCCAGCAGTTCCCACGCTAGCGGGGCCTACAATGAGCAGTTCTTC. This codes for CASSSHASGAYNEQFF.

This clone occurred once. The gene calls are TRBV30 and TRBJ1-5; maybe TRBD1 (6 bases). Germline CDR1 GTSNPN, CDR2 SVGIG (reference sequence). Trimming left V 1 base short and J 9 bases short, with 25 bases between. The CDR3 is 17 amino acids. The CDR3 protein is CAWSAPPTGFYSGPQHF. The CDR3, as DNA: TGTGCCTGGAGTGCACCACCGACAGGATTTTACAGCGGGCCCCAGCATTTT.

The V gene is TRBV28, the J gene TRBJ1-5; a possible D gene is TRBD1 (6 bases). The CDR3 loop spans 13 amino acids. The germline gives CDR1 MDHEN, CDR2 SYDVKM. Trimming pared 7 bases from V and 4 bases from J, leaving 11 bases between. The CDR3 nucleotides are TGTGCCAGCACAGGGGTAGAAAATCAGCCCCAGCATTTT. It specifies CASTGVENQPQHF. The full variable domain, rest sourced from reference TRBV28 and TRBJ1-5, is DVKVTQSSRYLVKRTGEKVFLECVQDMDHENMFWYRQDPGLGLRLIYFSYDVKMKEKGDIPEGYSVSREKKERFSLILESASTNQTSMYLCASTGVENQPQHFGDGTRLSIL.

The rearrangement uses TRBV9 and TRBJ1-2, with D possibly matching TRBD1 (6 bases). The germline V and J ends were trimmed by 0 bases and 8 bases, with 14 bases remaining between them. There are 14 residues in the CDR3. CDR1 and CDR2 (germline): SGDLS, YYNGEE. This chain's CDR3 is CASSVDGSTGGYTF. CDR3 DNA: TGTGCCAGCAGCGTAGATGGTTCTACAGGGGGCTACACCTTC.

The gene calls are TRBV18 and TRBJ1-6; TRBD1 might be the D (6 bases). CDR1 and CDR2 from the germline V gene are KGHSH and LQKENI. The CDR3 runs to 15 residues. Trimming removed 3 bases at V and 10 bases at J, with 16 bases between. CDR3 loop: CASSPPGGRGSPLHF. CDR3 nucleotides: TGTGCCAGCTCACCCCCGGGGGGGCGAGGATCACCCCTCCACTTT. Based on the CDR3 plus reference TRBV18 and TRBJ1-6, the full variable domain is NAGVMQNPRHLVRRRGQEARLRCSPMKGHSHVYWYRQLPEEGLKFMVYLQKENIIDESGMPKERFSAEFPKEGPSILRIQQVVRGDSAAYFCASSPPGGRGSPLHFGNGTRLTVT.

The V call is TRBV6-5, the J call TRBJ2-3; D might be TRBD2 (5 bases). This CDR3 contains 15 residues. Trimming cost V 0 bases and J 4 bases, with 11 bases left between them. The V gene's germline CDR1 is MNHEY and CDR2 SVGAGI. In DNA, the CDR3 is TGTGCCAGCAGTTACTCCGGGCCGCGGGCAGATACGCAGTATTTT. Its protein is CASSYSGPRADTQYF.

The V call is TRBV6-1, the J call TRBJ2-1; D is possibly TRBD2 (6 bases). This CDR3 region has 14 residues. Germline V gives CDR1 MNHNS, CDR2 SASEGT. Deletions cut 2 bases from V and 3 bases from J, with 8 bases between. CDR3 nucleotide sequence: TGTGCCAGCAGTGAACTCGGGGGCTACAATGAGCAGTTCTTC. Translated, it gives CASSELGGYNEQFF.

The CDR3 DNA follows: TGTGCCAGCAGTCCCTGGAGGGGTCAGCACCCTGAAGCTTTCTTT. This codes for CASSPWRGQHPEAFF. V and J are TRBV28 and TRBJ1-1; a weak D match, TRBD1 (5 bases). Germline V lookup: CDR1 MDHEN, CDR2 SYDVKM. Trimming removed 5 bases at V and 6 bases at J, with 19 bases between. This CDR3 spans 15 amino acids.

The V and J genes are TRBV7-2 and TRBJ1-6, with a possible D match to TRBD1 (6 bases). Germline assignment: CDR1 SGHTA and CDR2 FQGNSA. With 4 bases removed from V and 2 bases from J, the gap between germline ends came to 15 bases. This CDR3 contains 17 residues. Here the CDR3 reads CASSSRQDAAYNSPLHF. The CDR3 DNA follows: TGTGCCAGCAGCTCGAGACAGGACGCGGCCTATAATTCACCCCTCCACTTT.

The chain joins TRBV5-1 to TRBJ2-1; 11 bases are a match to TRBD2. Trimming at V came to 5 bases and at J to 2 bases, leaving 6 bases not matched to a gene. The CDR3 is 16 residues long. The germline gives CDR1 SGHRS, CDR2 YFSETQ. The CDR3 spells CASSRGTSGTYNEQFF. CDR3 in DNA: TGCGCCAGCAGTCGTGGGACTAGCGGCACCTACAATGAGCAGTTCTTC.

The rearrangement links TRBV4-1 to TRBJ1-3; D ambiguous. Germline V gene lookup returns CDR1 MGHRA and CDR2 YSYEKL. CDR3 length: 14 residues. V lost 4 bases to trimming and J lost 0 bases, with 7 bases between them. The CDR3 loop is CASSRALSGNTIYF. DNA of the CDR3: TGCGCCAGCAGCCGAGCCCTCTCTGGAAACACCATATATTTT.

The chain joins TRBV6-2 or TRBV6-3 to TRBJ2-3, with TRBD2 matching over 9 bases. Germline CDR1 is MNHEY and CDR2 is SVGEGT. Trimming removed 0 bases from V and 3 bases from J; junction bases left unmatched: 4. This CDR3 has 16 residues. CDR3 bases: TGTGCCAGCAGTTACTCTGCGGGGGGGCCGACAGATACGCAGTATTTT. It yields the protein CASSYSAGGPTDTQYF.

The rearrangement links TRBV10-3 to TRBJ1-6; D is uncertain. The CDR3 is made up of 14 amino acids. The V and J ends lost 1 base and 6 bases respectively, with 7 bases between them. Per germline, CDR1 ENHRY and CDR2 SYGVKD. This CDR3 is CAISELESNSPLHF. In DNA form, the CDR3 reads TGTGCCATCAGTGAGTTGGAGTCTAATTCACCCCTCCACTTT.

The V and J genes are TRBV30 and TRBJ1-1; the D is unclear. In germline, CDR1 is GTSNPN, CDR2 SVGIG (reference sequence). The CDR3 contains 11 residues. Trimming removed 4 bases at V and 4 bases at J, with 7 bases between. CDR3 nucleotide sequence: TGTGCCTGGACTATCGCCACTGAAGCTTTCTTT. Protein: CAWTIATEAFF.

The genes are TRBV21-1 and TRBJ1-4; whether TRBD1, the table's D call, matches the DNA was not checked. TRBV21-1 is designated a pseudogene. The CDR3 totals 19 residues. The CDR3 region is CASSKGGDRVNATNEKLFF. The CDR3 region has the DNA TGTGCCAGCAGCAAAGGGGGGGACAGGGTGAATGCAACTAATGAAAAACTGTTTTTT.